The clone carrying this T cell receptor beta chain has only a few counts. What it recognizes is unknown. This record comes from a study of vaccination and CD4 T cells after COVID-19. As for the study in general: Overlapping SARS-CoV-2, HCoV-NL63, HCoV-OC43 and HCoV-229E spike peptides stimulated the cells. Cultures acting as controls obtained a CEFX pool, an HIV-1 Nef pool, or no peptide.

Germline V gene data show CDR1 as MNHEY and CDR2 as SMNVEV (reference sequence). This CDR3 is built from 15 residues. V lost 5 bases and J lost 2; bases outside the gene matches: 5. With the Oncomine TCR Beta short-read assay, DNA from cultured CD4+ T cells was sequenced. TCRdb fed the PCR reads into MiXCR, producing one record per CDR3 protein. In the table there are some 14,000 distinct CDR3 sequences, about half of which are singletons. Described treatment: approximately 9-day PBMC culture with coronavirus spike peptide pools or control peptides (ViraFEST assay). In the ViraFEST assay, peptide-pool expansion preceded TCR sequencing of expanded clonotypes. A negative selection step was used to isolate CD4+ T cells once culture had run for 10 to 11 days.

Sequencing used CD4+ T cells from blood, cultured in vitro, obtained before SARS-CoV-2 vaccination. The sequence was collected from a human donor who had recovered from COVID-19. The rearrangement uses TRBV27 and TRBJ2-5, with TRBD2 matching over 10 bases. CDR3 in amino acids: CASSPWTSGQETQYF. The CDR3 nucleotides are TGTGCCAGCAGTCCCTGGACTAGCGGTCAAGAGACCCAGTACTTC.